This passage covers 28 T cell receptor beta chains from one sample sequenced in a study of T-cell reconstitution after alpha-beta-depleted transplantation in children. Unique molecular identifiers were used in preparing the TCRbeta library. In TCRdb, the PCR reads were re-called with MiXCR into one record per CDR3 protein. Among around 200,000 distinct CDR3 sequences listed, 9.5% to 13% were seen once. The material was PBMCs, obtained before TCRalphabeta/CD19-depleted stem cell transplant. Receptors were obtained from a child under two years old with acute myeloid leukemia, due to receive a stem cell transplant.

This chain connects TRBV2 to TRBJ2-1, with TRBD2 matching 8 bases. This CDR3 comprises 14 residues. Germline values: CDR1 SNHLY, CDR2 FYNNEI. Unmatched junction bases numbered 9, after V lost 5 bases and J lost 9 bases. The CDR3 spells CASSTGGGFGEQFF. Here the CDR3 DNA reads TGTGCCAGCAGTACGGGGGGGGGTTTTGGTGAGCAGTTCTTC.

The sample holds many counts of this clonotype. The rearrangement joins TRBV5-1 to TRBJ2-1, with 8 bases lining up with TRBD2. Germline V CDR1 and CDR2: SGHRS, YFSETQ. V trimming: 0 bases; J trimming: 7 bases; junction bases outside the gene matches: 9. The CDR3 spans 16 residues. The CDR3 DNA is TGCGCCAGCAGCTTGGTTTACGGGAGGGTGTGGAATGAGCAGTTCTTC. Encoded protein: CASSLVYGRVWNEQFF. Variable domain in full (rest from reference TRBV5-1 and TRBJ2-1): KAGVTQTPRYLIKTRGQQVTLSCSPISGHRSVSWYQQTPGQGLQFLFEYFSETQRNKGNFPGRFSGRQFSNSRSEMNVSTLELGDSALYLCASSLVYGRVWNEQFFGPGTRLTVL.

This clonotype was observed at least ten times. This chain uses TRBV15 with TRBJ2-1; D gene unclear. The CDR3 is 14 amino acids. CDR1 is LNHNV and CDR2 is YYDKDF in the germline V gene (reference sequence). With 3 bases removed from V and 10 bases from J, the gap between germline ends came to 16 bases. CDR3: CATSSKRPQAEQFF. The CDR3 DNA follows: TGTGCCACCAGCAGCAAGAGACCGCAAGCCGAGCAGTTCTTC. Combining the CDR3 with reference TRBV15 and TRBJ2-1 gives the whole variable domain DAMVIQNPRYQVTQFGKPVTLSCSQTLNHNVMYWYQQKSSQAPKLLFHYYDKDFNNEADTPDNFQSRRPNTSFCFLDIRSPGLGDTAMYLCATSSKRPQAEQFFGPGTRLTVL.

In this sample, this clonotype turned up many times. The V and J genes are TRBV4-1 and TRBJ1-5; D unresolved. Germline CDR1 MGHRA, CDR2 YSYEKL. V lost 1 base and J lost 2, with 12 bases in between. The CDR3 extends over 16 amino acids. The CDR3 loop is CASSQVWERGNQPQHF. CDR3 bases: TGCGCCAGCAGCCAAGTGTGGGAAAGGGGCAATCAGCCCCAGCATTTT.

This clonotype was observed many times. The chain uses TRBV20-1 and TRBJ1-2; 9 positions agree with TRBD1. Trimming cost V 3 bases and J 2 bases; bases outside gene matches: 1. The CDR3 is 13 amino acids. Germline-derived CDR1 and CDR2 are DFQATT and SNEGSKA (reference sequence). The CDR3 protein is CSARGTGNYGYTF. The CDR3 DNA reads TGCAGTGCTAGGGGGACAGGGAACTATGGCTACACCTTC.

This clonotype was recorded many times. This chain uses TRBV4-1 with TRBJ1-4; D is unclear. V lost 5 bases to trimming and J lost 5 bases, with 12 bases between them. The CDR3 extends over 14 amino acids. Germline V gives CDR1 MGHRA, CDR2 YSYEKL. In nucleotides, the CDR3 is TGCGCCAGCAGCTCTCTACGGCAGAATGAAAAACTGTTTTTT. This translates into CASSSLRQNEKLFF.

This clonotype was observed at least ten times. The chain links TRBV20-1 to TRBJ2-1, with D possibly TRBD2 on 6 matching bases. Per the germline V gene, CDR1 is DFQATT and CDR2 is SNEGSKA (reference sequence). The CDR3 runs to 16 residues. V was cut by 0 bases and J by 1 base, with 13 bases left in between. This chain's CDR3 is CSARDVRERSYNEQFF. For the CDR3, the DNA is TGCAGTGCTAGAGATGTCCGGGAGCGGTCCTACAATGAGCAGTTCTTC.

In this sample, this clonotype turned up many times. J is TRBJ2-7 and V is TRBV2; D may be TRBD1 (5 bases). The germline gives CDR1 SNHLY, CDR2 FYNNEI. The length of the CDR3 is 13 residues. Trimming took off 4 bases at V and 5 bases at J, with 12 bases between the two ends. DNA for the CDR3: TGTGCCAGCAGTGGGAACGACAGCCACGAGCAGTACTTC. It specifies CASSGNDSHEQYF.

The chain is built from TRBV20-1 and TRBJ1-5, with 9 bases aligning to TRBD1. V shed 0 bases and J 2 bases; nucleotides not matched to a gene: 5. This CDR3 has 16 residues. Germline loops: CDR1 DFQATT, CDR2 SNEGSKA (reference sequence). CDR3 residues: CSARDRRQGGNQPQHF. Written as DNA, the CDR3 is TGCAGTGCTAGAGATCGGCGACAGGGGGGCAATCAGCCCCAGCATTTT.

This clonotype showed up many times. This rearrangement joins TRBV29-1 to TRBJ2-5, with D uncertain. The CDR3 is made up of 13 amino acids. The V gene lost 5 bases and the J gene lost 5 bases, with 15 bases spanning the gap. Germline V gives CDR1 SQVTM, CDR2 ANQGSEA. CDR3 loop: CSVILTAPETQYF. The CDR3 nucleotides read TGCAGCGTTATCTTGACCGCCCCCGAGACCCAGTACTTC.

This clonotype was seen many times. The V and J genes are TRBV12-3 or TRBV12-4 and TRBJ2-5; D unclear. Trimming removed 3 bases from V and 4 bases from J, with 3 bases in between. This CDR3 comprises 11 residues. The CDR3 DNA reads TGTGCCAGCAGTTTCGTAGAGACCCAGTACTTC. This encodes CASSFVETQYF.

The sample holds many counts of this clonotype. This chain joins TRBV12-3 or TRBV12-4 and TRBJ1-1; no reliable D call. This CDR3 has 10 residues. V lost 3 bases and J 8 bases, leaving 4 bases between the germline ends. The DNA of the CDR3 is TGTGCCAGCAGTTTGGCAGAAGCTTTCTTT. This codes for CASSLAEAFF.

This clonotype was seen at least ten times. The chain has TRBV20-1 and TRBJ1-2, with 7 bases that match TRBD1. The CDR3 sequence is 13 residues long. Germline lookup yields CDR1 DFQATT and CDR2 SNEGSKA (reference sequence). V gave up 3 bases and J gave up 4 bases; unmatched junction bases: 5. The CDR3 here is CSASSPGGYGYTF. The CDR3 bases are TGCAGTGCTAGTAGTCCAGGGGGCTATGGCTACACCTTC.

This clonotype has at least ten counts. The chain employs TRBV5-1 and TRBJ1-1, with D maybe TRBD1 (6 bases). With 2 bases removed from V and 2 bases from J, the gap between germline ends came to 10 bases. CDR1 and CDR2 (germline): SGHRS, YFSETQ. CDR3 length: 14 residues. The CDR3 nucleotides are TGCGCCAGCAGCTTCGGCGGGGGCAACACTGAAGCTTTCTTT. As protein: CASSFGGGNTEAFF.

As for this clonotype: A much larger clone lies one base from this, so it may be a read error. The CDR3 DNA reads TGTGCCATCAGTGAGTTCTATAGCAATCAGCCCCAGCTTTTT. Translating it yields CAISEFYSNQPQLF. J is TRBJ1-5 and V is TRBV10-3; no clear D gene. The V gene's germline CDR1 is ENHRY and CDR2 SYGVKD. The CDR3 runs 14 residues.

This clonotype was observed many times. The V gene is TRBV24-1, the J gene TRBJ2-5, with TRBD2 identical over 7 bases. The CDR3 covers 15 residues. Germline CDR1 and CDR2: KGHDR and SFDVKD. V shed 4 bases and J 3 bases; nucleotides not matched to a gene: 7. CDR3 coding DNA: TGTGCCACCAGTGACACTACGGGGACTAAAGAGACCCAGTACTTC. Residues: CATSDTTGTKETQYF.

This chain links TRBV9 with TRBJ2-7, with D possibly TRBD2 on 5 matching bases. This CDR3 comprises 15 residues. Germline V lookup: CDR1 SGDLS, CDR2 YYNGEE. V dropped 3 bases and J dropped 1 base, with 14 bases sitting between them. The CDR3 spells CASSALGAASYEQYF. DNA for the CDR3: TGTGCCAGCAGCGCCCTGGGAGCGGCATCCTACGAGCAGTACTTC.

This clonotype has at least ten counts. V usage is TRBV5-5 and J usage is TRBJ1-3; D not resolved. Germline loops: CDR1 SGHKS, CDR2 YYEKEE (reference sequence). The ends were cut back, 4 bases at V and 0 bases at J, with 14 bases in the middle. This CDR3 is built from 16 residues. The CDR3: CASSLDFIFSGNTIYF. DNA of the CDR3: TGTGCCAGCAGCCTCGACTTCATTTTCTCTGGAAACACCATATATTTT.

Many counts were recorded for this clonotype. The J gene is TRBJ2-2, the V gene TRBV29-1; 11 bases agree with TRBD1. Germline V gene sequence: CDR1 SQVTM, CDR2 ANQGSEA. The CDR3 sequence is 15 residues long. Trimming took 5 bases from V and 7 from J; bases not matched to a gene: 9. Here the CDR3 DNA reads TGCAGCGTTTTCGGGACAGGGGGATACAGCGGGGAGCTGTTTTTT. Translation gives CSVFGTGGYSGELFF.

The chain joins TRBV5-4 to TRBJ2-5; 14 positions agree with TRBD2. CDR1 is SGHNT and CDR2 is YYREEE in the germline V gene (reference sequence). V trimming: 4 bases; J trimming: 2 bases; junction bases outside the gene matches: 4. This CDR3 has 16 amino acids. The CDR3 DNA sequence: TGTGCCAGCAGCCCCGGGACTAGCGGGGGACAAGAGACCCAGTACTTC. It translates to CASSPGTSGGQETQYF.

This clonotype occurred many times. The chain links TRBV7-2 to TRBJ2-7; D uncertain. This CDR3 region has 12 residues. Germline lookup yields CDR1 SGHTA and CDR2 FQGNSA. V was pared by 5 bases and J by 2 bases, with 7 bases between. The DNA for the CDR3 is TGTGCCAGCAGCGCGACCCCCTACGAGCAGTACTTC. This encodes CASSATPYEQYF.

This clonotype turned up a few times. This chain joins TRBV7-8 and TRBJ1-4; unclear D gene. From germline, CDR1 is SGHVS and CDR2 FQNEAQ. The CDR3 is 14 residues long. V lost 2 bases to trimming and J lost 5 bases, with 9 bases between them. In DNA, the CDR3 is TGTGCCAGCAGCTTAAAGGCGGGGAATGAAAAACTGTTTTTT. This encodes CASSLKAGNEKLFF.

The table lists this clonotype with many counts. This chain joins TRBV11-2 and TRBJ2-1; D unresolved. V was shortened by 0 bases and J by 9 bases, with 9 bases between the two germline ends. The CDR3 runs 13 residues. The germline CDR1 and CDR2 sequences are SGHAT and FQNNGV. CDR3 DNA sequence: TGTGCCAGCAGCTTAGATGAGGAGAGTGAGCAGTTCTTC. It yields the protein CASSLDEESEQFF.

This clonotype turned up a few times. A much larger clone sits a single nucleotide away, making a read error possible. CDR3 amino acids: CASSLERSETQSF. The CDR3 coding sequence is TGTGCCAGCAGCTTAGAAAGGAGTGAGACCCAGTCCTTC. This sequence joins TRBV11-2 and TRBJ2-5; no reliable D call. Germline lookup yields CDR1 SGHAT and CDR2 FQNNGV. The CDR3 spans 13 residues.

This clonotype was observed at least ten times. V gene TRBV18 combines with J gene TRBJ2-7, with D perhaps matching TRBD1 (5 bases). The CDR3 covers 14 residues. Looked up from germline, CDR1 is KGHSH and CDR2 is LQKENI. V was pared by 1 base and J by 5 bases, with 12 bases between. The CDR3 loop is CASSPQPQGDEQYF. DNA for the CDR3: TGTGCCAGCTCACCACAGCCCCAGGGTGACGAGCAGTACTTC.

The V and J genes are TRBV5-1 and TRBJ2-7; maybe TRBD2 (6 bases). Germline V gives CDR1 SGHRS, CDR2 YFSETQ. V lost 5 bases to trimming and J lost 2 bases, with 20 bases between them. This CDR3 is built from 16 residues. The CDR3 bases are TGCGCCAGCAGGAGACTAGACCGGGGCGGGCCCTACGAGCAGTACTTC. Encoded protein: CASRRLDRGGPYEQYF.

This clonotype was counted many times. The chain has TRBV15 and TRBJ2-7; perhaps D is TRBD1 or TRBD2 (6 bases each). Per the germline V gene, CDR1 is LNHNV and CDR2 is YYDKDF (reference sequence). Trimming shortened V by 5 bases and J by 3 bases, and 17 bases separated the two germline ends. The CDR3 has 15 amino acids. CDR3: CATSSQGGRNYEQYF. CDR3 nucleotide sequence: TGTGCCACCAGCTCCCAAGGGGGGCGCAACTACGAGCAGTACTTC.

This clonotype was recorded many times. The chain couples TRBV20-1 to TRBJ2-7; D is ambiguous. The CDR3 consists of 12 residues. V lost 1 base and J 5 bases, leaving 9 bases between the germline ends. The V gene's germline CDR1 is DFQATT and CDR2 SNEGSKA (reference sequence). CDR3 sequence: CSARGINDEQYF. Here the CDR3 DNA reads TGCAGTGCTAGAGGGATTAACGACGAGCAGTACTTC.